These 21 T cell receptor beta chains originate from one sample sequenced in a study of T cells in Graves' hyperthyroidism and ophthalmopathy. Amplification yielded TCR beta CDR3 regions, with RNA transcripts as the source. Using the HTBI primer set, a first-round RT-PCR was run on the TCR CDR3. TCRdb recomputed calls from the multiplex PCR reads with MiXCR, one row per CDR3 protein. The sample carries about half a million distinct CDR3 sequences, nearly 20% recorded once. Sequencing was carried out using blood. Source of these receptors: a man in his forties with Graves' ophthalmopathy.

J is TRBJ1-5 and V is TRBV6-1, with D hard to call. CDR3 length: 13 amino acids. Germline lookup yields CDR1 MNHNS and CDR2 SASEGT. V was clipped by 6 bases and J by 7 bases, with 13 bases between them. The CDR3 here is CASRLRVGQPQHF. The CDR3 DNA reads TGTGCCAGCAGACTTAGGGTGGGACAGCCCCAGCATTTT.

V and J are TRBV5-5 and TRBJ1-2; D uncertain. The germline gives CDR1 SGHKS, CDR2 YYEKEE (reference sequence). The V gene lost 0 bases and the J gene lost 2 bases, with 14 bases spanning the gap. The CDR3 has 16 amino acids. CDR3 DNA sequence: TGTGCCAGCAGCTTGGGGAACCCACGTACCAACTATGGCTACACCTTC. Its protein is CASSLGNPRTNYGYTF.

J is TRBJ2-7 and V is TRBV12-3 or TRBV12-4; D perhaps matches TRBD1 (6 bases). The length of the CDR3 is 13 residues. V lost 7 bases and J 6 bases, leaving 16 bases between the germline ends. The DNA for the CDR3 is TGTGCCAGCAAGGGGGTCTACACAGGCGAGCAGTACTTC. Its protein is CASKGVYTGEQYF.

The chain recombines TRBV12-3 or TRBV12-4 with TRBJ1-2, with D possibly being TRBD1 (5 bases). The CDR3 loop spans 14 amino acids. Trimming left V 6 bases short and J 1 base short, with 12 bases between. CDR3 amino acids: CASSSGTINYGYTF. CDR3 DNA sequence: TGTGCCAGCAGCTCTGGGACCATTAACTATGGCTACACCTTC.

This chain joins TRBV20-1 and TRBJ2-3; 8 bases line up with TRBD2. The J segment lost 3 bases and the V segment lost 6 bases, leaving 8 bases of the junction unmatched. The CDR3 length is 14 residues. Germline assignment: CDR1 DFQATT and CDR2 SNEGSKA (reference sequence). The CDR3 is CSAFRGGSTDTQYF. The CDR3 DNA reads as TGCAGTGCCTTCCGGGGGGGCTCAACAGATACGCAGTATTTT.

This clonotype has a handful of counts. The chain has TRBV6-1 and TRBJ2-2, with TRBD1 identical over 7 bases. The CDR3 sequence is 14 residues long. Germline V gene sequence: CDR1 MNHNS, CDR2 SASEGT. V lost 6 bases and J lost 3; bases outside the gene matches: 4. CDR3 nucleotide sequence: TGTGCCAGCAGAGAGGGACAGTACACCGGGGAGCTGTTTTTT. Protein: CASREGQYTGELFF.

V and J are TRBV27 and TRBJ2-3; 8 bases fit TRBD2. The CDR3 runs to 16 residues. Germline assignment: CDR1 MNHEY and CDR2 SMNVEV (reference sequence). V shed 4 bases and J 3 bases; nucleotides not matched to a gene: 9. The chain's CDR3 is CASSWGKSGGTDTQYF. The CDR3 nucleotides read TGTGCCAGCAGTTGGGGGAAGAGCGGGGGAACAGATACGCAGTATTTT.

CDR3: CATSGGSNSGNTIYF. CDR3 coding DNA: TGTGCCACCAGTGGTGGATCCAACTCTGGAAACACCATATATTTT. The chain combines TRBV24-1 with TRBJ1-3, with no clear D. V lost 5 bases to trimming and J lost 0 bases, with 10 bases between them. CDR3 length: 15 residues. Germline V gene data show CDR1 as KGHDR and CDR2 as SFDVKD.

The chain carries TRBV4-1 and TRBJ1-2; D is unclear. Trimming stripped 0 bases from V and 4 bases from J, with 15 bases between. Germline lookup yields CDR1 MGHRA and CDR2 YSYEKL. CDR3 size: 16 residues. The CDR3 is CASSQDLNLEGYGYTF. CDR3 in DNA: TGCGCCAGCAGCCAAGATCTAAACCTAGAGGGCTATGGCTACACCTTC.

Ten or more counts support this clonotype. This chain connects TRBV5-1 to TRBJ2-7, with 8 bases lining up with TRBD1. This CDR3 is 17 amino acids long. The ends lost 6 bases at V and 0 bases at J; junction bases unmatched: 14. Germline V gene lookup returns CDR1 SGHRS and CDR2 YFSETQ. CDR3 in amino acids: CASKGQGRRGSSYEQYF. For the CDR3, the DNA is TGCGCCAGCAAAGGACAGGGTAGACGGGGCAGCTCCTACGAGCAGTACTTC.

The V and J genes are TRBV6-2 or TRBV6-3 and TRBJ2-1; D might be TRBD2 (6 bases). The V gene lost 6 bases and the J gene lost 10 bases, with 22 bases spanning the gap. CDR3 length: 15 amino acids. Germline CDR1 MNHEY, CDR2 SVGEGT. DNA for the CDR3: TGTGCCAGCAGGACCCCCTTCGGTCCGGGAGTAGAGCAGTTCTTC. Protein product: CASRTPFGPGVEQFF.

The chain carries TRBV9 and TRBJ1-2, with 10 bases fitting TRBD1. The V segment lost 3 bases and the J segment 3 bases; nucleotides outside the gene matches: 11. Germline-derived CDR1 and CDR2 are SGDLS and YYNGEE. This CDR3 comprises 17 residues. CDR3 sequence (DNA): TGTGCCAGCAGCGGGAGCTGGGACAGGGGTTCTGACTATGGCTACACCTTC. Its protein is CASSGSWDRGSDYGYTF.

This clonotype has ten or more counts. This chain connects TRBV6-1 to TRBJ2-1; no clear D. The V gene lost 8 bases and the J gene lost 10 bases, with 18 bases spanning the gap. Germline V gene lookup returns CDR1 MNHNS and CDR2 SASEGT. This CDR3 is built from 13 residues. Written as DNA, the CDR3 is TGTGCCAGCGCAACAGACCCCCGCGACGAGCAGTTCTTC. Translated: CASATDPRDEQFF.

This clonotype was seen many times. The chain combines TRBV7-2 with TRBJ2-1; 9 bases line up with TRBD1. The CDR3 contains 15 residues. Losses at the gene ends were 5 bases for V and 4 bases for J; bases not matched to a gene: 6. The germline CDR1 and CDR2 sequences are SGHTA and FQGNSA. As DNA, the CDR3 is TGTGCCAGCAGCGCGACCGGGACAGGGTACAATGAGCAGTTCTTC. Its translation is CASSATGTGYNEQFF.

The J gene is TRBJ2-7, the V gene TRBV27; D call uncertain. V was clipped by 8 bases and J by 4 bases, with 9 bases between them. There are 11 residues in the CDR3. Per germline, CDR1 MNHEY and CDR2 SMNVEV (reference sequence). The CDR3 DNA is TGTGCCAGCCCTTACTGGTACGAGCAGTACTTC. As protein: CASPYWYEQYF.

A remark on this clonotype: Being one base from a much bigger clone, this may be a read error. J is TRBJ1-1 and V is TRBV10-1; TRBD1 matches 9 bases. Germline CDR1 and CDR2: WNHNN and SYGVQD (reference sequence). CDR3 length equals 18 residues. The J segment lost 1 base and the V segment lost 3 bases, leaving 12 bases of the junction unmatched. CDR3 sequence (DNA): TGCGCCAGCAGTGATGCCCGGGACAGGGTCGCCAAGAACACTGAAGCTTTCTTT. It is translated as CASSDARDRVAKNTEAFF.

In its sample, this clonotype was seen many times. The chain is built from TRBV3-1 and TRBJ2-5; TRBD1 or TRBD2 may be the D gene (5 bases each). CDR1 and CDR2 from the germline V gene are LGHDT and YNNKEL (reference sequence). Trimming took 7 bases from V and 5 from J, leaving 20 bases between them. The CDR3 totals 15 residues. The CDR3: CASTITGPETETQYF. DNA for the CDR3: TGTGCCAGCACCATAACGGGACCCGAAACGGAGACCCAGTACTTC.

CDR3 coding DNA: TGTGCCAGCAGCCGGGACAGGTCAGAGGGGCATCAAGCTTTCTTT. Protein: CASSRDRSEGHQAFF. The V gene is TRBV6-1, the J gene TRBJ1-1, with 8 bases matching TRBD1. Germline CDR1 is MNHNS and CDR2 is SASEGT. The CDR3 has 15 residues. J gave up 9 bases and V 6 bases, and 15 bases lay outside the gene matches.

J is TRBJ1-5 and V is TRBV6-2 or TRBV6-3; a weak D match, TRBD1 (6 bases). Germline CDR1 is MNHEY and CDR2 is SVGEGT. Trimming left V 3 bases short and J 1 base short, with 13 bases between. The CDR3 contains 16 residues. The CDR3 spells CASSYEGVGSNQPQHF. CDR3 coding DNA: TGTGCCAGCAGTTATGAGGGGGTAGGGAGCAATCAGCCCCAGCATTTT.

As DNA, the CDR3 is TGCAGTGCCCGCGGACTAGCGGGGGCCGAGAGCTCCTACGAGCAGTACTTC. Translating gives CSARGLAGAESSYEQYF. The chain has TRBV20-1 and TRBJ2-7, with 13 bases fitting TRBD2. The CDR3 has 17 amino acids. The germline gives CDR1 DFQATT, CDR2 SNEGSKA (reference sequence). Trimming removed 6 bases from V and 0 bases from J; junction bases left unmatched: 11.

This clonotype has a count of ten or more. V usage is TRBV6-2 or TRBV6-3 and J usage is TRBJ2-5; TRBD1 matches 8 bases. Germline V gene sequence: CDR1 MNHEY, CDR2 SVGEGT. The J segment lost 0 bases and the V segment lost 8 bases, leaving 5 bases of the junction unmatched. CDR3 length equals 14 residues. The CDR3 sequence is CASSRTGNQETQYF. In nucleotides, the CDR3 is TGTGCCAGCTCGCGGACAGGGAACCAAGAGACCCAGTACTTC.